These T cell receptor beta chains were read from a single sample in a study of cytomegalovirus exposure and HLA in healthy donors. Profiled with immunoSEQ multiplex PCR; TCRdb holds only in-frame clones, not every one. The data contain fewer than 100,000 clones, about 77% of them singletons. Sequencing input: PBMCs. Receptor source: a male donor in good health and CMV-seropositive. The CDR3 runs from the conserved cysteine through the conserved F or W. A D gene is named only where the DNA matches it firmly. Clone sizes are given selectively: once, few, many, or a class where the clone is expanded.

NA	NA	TRBV28	TRBJ1-2	CASVAGGNYGYTF	TGTGCCAGCGTCGCCGGGGGGAACTATGGCTACACCTTC
NA	NA	TRBV28	TRBJ1-2	CASSYRGGYTF	TGTGCCAGCAGTTATCGAGGAGGCTACACCTTC
NA	NA	TRBV28	TRBJ2-7	CLERRAFWYF	TGTCTTGAGCGGCGGGCCTTCTGGTACTTC
NA	few	TRBV4-3	TRBJ1-5	CASSQELNQPQHF	TGCGCCAGCAGCCAAGAGTTAAATCAGCCCCAGCATTTT
TRBD1	once	TRBV28	TRBJ1-5	CASRDRGGQPQHF	TGTGCCAGCAGAGACAGGGGAGGTCAGCCCCAGCATTTT
TRBD1	NA	TRBV11-2	TRBJ1-5	CASSLDRQGVQPQHF	TGTGCCAGCAGCTTAGATAGGCAGGGGGTTCAGCCCCAGCATTTT
TRBD1	NA	TRBV14	TRBJ1-1	CASSQENRGNTEAFF	TGTGCCAGCAGCCAAGAAAACAGGGGGAACACTGAAGCTTTCTTT
TRBD2	NA	TRBV5-5	TRBJ2-3	CASSFQGGGSTDTQYF	TGTGCCAGCAGTTTCCAGGGCGGGGGGAGCACAGATACGCAGTATTTT
NA	few	TRBV27	TRBJ2-1	CASSPGLEQFF	TGTGCCAGCAGCCCCGGACTAGAGCAGTTCTTC
TRBD1	once	TRBV5-4	TRBJ1-1	CASSLGRAGGFTEAFF	TGTGCCAGCAGCTTGGGGCGGGCAGGGGGCTTCACTGAAGCTTTCTTT
TRBD1	NA	TRBV27	TRBJ2-7	CASSQGASYEQYF	TGTGCCAGCAGTCAGGGGGCGTCCTACGAGCAGTACTTC
TRBD2	NA	TRBV6-4	TRBJ2-1	CASSGTSGRFNEQFF	TGTGCCAGCAGTGGGACTAGCGGGAGATTCAATGAGCAGTTCTTC
TRBD1	NA	TRBV7-9	TRBJ1-4	CASSLARDSEKLFF	TGTGCCAGCAGCTTAGCCCGGGACAGCGAAAAACTGTTTTTT
NA	NA	TRBV5-6	TRBJ1-5	CASSSWAGAGGSNQPQHF	TGTGCCAGTTCGTCTTGGGCAGGGGCGGGCGGCAGCAATCAGCCCCAGCATTTT
TRBD1	NA	TRBV7-2	TRBJ1-5	CASSLRTGGYQPQHF	TGTGCCAGCAGCCTAAGGACAGGGGGCTATCAGCCCCAGCATTTT
NA	NA	TRBV25-1	TRBJ2-1	CASNEPCNEQFF	TGTGCCAGCAACGAGCCTTGCAATGAGCAGTTCTTC
NA	NA	TRBV27	TRBJ2-6	CASSLSRSGANVLTF	TGTGCCAGCAGTTTATCCCGCTCTGGGGCCAACGTCCTGACTTTC
TRBD2	NA	TRBV7-9	TRBJ2-1	CASSLVLAGVLLNEQFF	TGTGCCAGCAGCTTAGTACTAGCGGGAGTTCTCCTCAATGAGCAGTTCTTC
NA	NA	TRBV6-5	TRBJ2-1	CASSYSGGPYNEQFF	TGTGCCAGCAGTTACTCGGGGGGGCCCTACAATGAGCAGTTCTTC
NA	NA	TRBV28	TRBJ1-1	CASRAGGTEAFF	TGTGCCAGCAGGGCCGGGGGCACTGAAGCTTTCTTT
TRBD2	NA	TRBV14	TRBJ2-5	CASSEVQWGGETQYF	TGTGCCAGCAGCGAAGTCCAGTGGGGGGGAGAGACCCAGTACTTC
NA	NA	TRBV5-1	TRBJ1-1	CASSFTTRGAGEAFF	TGCGCCAGCAGCTTTACAACCCGGGGGGCTGGAGAAGCTTTCTTT
NA	NA	TRBV7-2	TRBJ2-7	CASSLSTPSDYEQYF	TGTGCCAGCAGCTTATCGACACCTTCGGATTACGAGCAGTACTTC
TRBD1	NA	TRBV5-4	TRBJ1-2	CASSLDPGQGSTGGYTF	TGTGCCAGCAGCTTGGACCCGGGACAGGGTAGTACCGGAGGCTACACCTTC
TRBD2	NA	TRBV9	TRBJ2-2	CASSVVSPGASGTGELFF	TGTGCCAGCAGCGTAGTAAGCCCCGGAGCTAGCGGCACCGGGGAGCTGTTTTTT
NA	NA	TRBV19	TRBJ1-6	CASSRQGSSPLHF	TGTGCCAGTAGTCGGCAGGGAAGTTCACCCCTCCACTTT
NA	NA	TRBV11-3	TRBJ2-1	CASSLRSRGYNEQFF	TGTGCCAGCAGCTTGCGGTCCCGAGGGTACAATGAGCAGTTCTTC